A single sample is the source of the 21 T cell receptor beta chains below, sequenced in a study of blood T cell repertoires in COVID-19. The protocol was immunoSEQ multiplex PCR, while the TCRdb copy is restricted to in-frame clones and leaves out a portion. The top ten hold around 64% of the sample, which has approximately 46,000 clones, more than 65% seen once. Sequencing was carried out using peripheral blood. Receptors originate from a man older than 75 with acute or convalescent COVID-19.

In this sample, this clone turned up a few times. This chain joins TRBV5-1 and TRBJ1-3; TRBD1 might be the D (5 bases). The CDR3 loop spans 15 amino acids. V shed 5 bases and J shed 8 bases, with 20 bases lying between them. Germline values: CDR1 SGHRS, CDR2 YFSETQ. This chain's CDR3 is CASSVGMGSGDTIYF. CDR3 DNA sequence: TGCGCCAGCAGTGTTGGAATGGGCTCGGGGGACACCATATATTTT.

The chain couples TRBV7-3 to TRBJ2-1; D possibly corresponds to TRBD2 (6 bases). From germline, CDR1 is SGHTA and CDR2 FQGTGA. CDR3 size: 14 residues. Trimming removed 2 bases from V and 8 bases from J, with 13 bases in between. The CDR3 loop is CASSLGGSPDEQFF. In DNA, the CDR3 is TGTGCCAGCAGCTTAGGGGGGAGTCCCGATGAGCAGTTCTTC.

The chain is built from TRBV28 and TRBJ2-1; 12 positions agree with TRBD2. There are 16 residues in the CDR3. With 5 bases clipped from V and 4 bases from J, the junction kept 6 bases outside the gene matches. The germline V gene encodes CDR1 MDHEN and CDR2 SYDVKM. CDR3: CASSGYGTSGYNEQFF. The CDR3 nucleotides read TGTGCCAGCAGTGGTTACGGGACTAGCGGGTACAATGAGCAGTTCTTC.

The DNA for the CDR3 is TGTGCCAGCAGTTTGGGGGGGAGCGGAGGTGAGCAGTTCTTC. This gives the protein CASSLGGSGGEQFF. The chain links TRBV28 to TRBJ2-1; 7 bases are a match to TRBD2. Unmatched junction bases numbered 8, after V lost 3 bases and J lost 9 bases. CDR3 length equals 14 residues. Germline V gene sequence: CDR1 MDHEN, CDR2 SYDVKM.

The CDR3 loop reads CASSLQGQGSTTIYF. In DNA, the CDR3 is TGCGCCAGCAGCTTGCAGGGACAGGGCTCGACCACCATATATTTT. The chain carries TRBV5-1 and TRBJ1-3, with 9 bases matching TRBD1. This CDR3 spans 15 amino acids. Germline V gives CDR1 SGHRS, CDR2 YFSETQ. With 1 base clipped from V and 9 bases from J, the junction kept 8 bases outside the gene matches. The whole variable domain, remainder taken from reference TRBV5-1 and TRBJ1-3, is KAGVTQTPRYLIKTRGQQVTLSCSPISGHRSVSWYQQTPGQGLQFLFEYFSETQRNKGNFPGRFSGRQFSNSRSEMNVSTLELGDSALYLCASSLQGQGSTTIYFGEGSWLTVV.

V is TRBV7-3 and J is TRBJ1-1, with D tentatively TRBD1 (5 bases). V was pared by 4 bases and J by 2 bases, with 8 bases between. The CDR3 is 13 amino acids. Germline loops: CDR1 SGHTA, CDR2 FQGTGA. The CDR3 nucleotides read TGTGCCAGCAGCTCTCAGGGCAACACTGAAGCTTTCTTT. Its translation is CASSSQGNTEAFF.

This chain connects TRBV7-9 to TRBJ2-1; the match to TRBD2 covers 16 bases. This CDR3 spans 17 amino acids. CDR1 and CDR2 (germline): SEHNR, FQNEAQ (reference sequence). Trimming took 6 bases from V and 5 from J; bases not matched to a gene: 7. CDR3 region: CASRPGLAGGPNNEQFF. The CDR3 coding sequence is TGTGCCAGCAGACCGGGACTAGCGGGAGGGCCCAACAATGAGCAGTTCTTC. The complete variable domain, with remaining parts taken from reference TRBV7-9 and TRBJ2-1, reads DTGVSQNPRHKITKRGQNVTFRCDPISEHNRLYWYRQTLGQGPEFLTYFQNEAQLEKSRLLSDRFSAERPKGSFSTLEIQRTEQGDSAMYLCASRPGLAGGPNNEQFFGPGTRLTVL.

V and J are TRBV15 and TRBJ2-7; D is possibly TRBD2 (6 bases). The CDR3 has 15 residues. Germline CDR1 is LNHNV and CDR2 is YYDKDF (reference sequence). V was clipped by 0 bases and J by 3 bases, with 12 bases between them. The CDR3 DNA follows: TGTGCCACCAGCAGAGATTGGAGGGCCATCTACGAGCAGTACTTC. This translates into CATSRDWRAIYEQYF.

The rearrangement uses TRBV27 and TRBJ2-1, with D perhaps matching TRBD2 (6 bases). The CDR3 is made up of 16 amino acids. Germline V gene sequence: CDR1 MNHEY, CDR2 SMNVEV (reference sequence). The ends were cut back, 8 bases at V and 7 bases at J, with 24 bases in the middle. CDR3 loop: CASSALEGRYVNEQFF. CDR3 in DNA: TGTGCCAGCTCGGCTTTGGAGGGAAGATATGTGAATGAGCAGTTCTTC.

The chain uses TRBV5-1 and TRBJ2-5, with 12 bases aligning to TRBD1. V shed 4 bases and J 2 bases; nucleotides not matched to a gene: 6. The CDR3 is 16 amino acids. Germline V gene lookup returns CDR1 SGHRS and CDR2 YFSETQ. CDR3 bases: TGCGCCAGCAGCCCCGGGACAGGGGGCTGGCAAGAGACCCAGTACTTC. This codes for CASSPGTGGWQETQYF.

The CDR3 region has the DNA TGCGCCACTCCCGGGGCAGGGGGCTACGAGCAGTACTTC. This sequence encodes CATPGAGGYEQYF. The chain has TRBV4-1 and TRBJ2-7; 7 bases fit TRBD1. CDR1 is MGHRA, CDR2 YSYEKL, per germline. Trimming at V came to 10 bases and at J to 3 bases, leaving 9 bases not matched to a gene. This CDR3 spans 13 amino acids.

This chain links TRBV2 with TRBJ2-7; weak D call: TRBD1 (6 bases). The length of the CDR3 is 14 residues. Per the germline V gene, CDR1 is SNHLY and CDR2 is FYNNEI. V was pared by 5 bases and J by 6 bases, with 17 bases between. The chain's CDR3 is CASSNDRRLSEQYF. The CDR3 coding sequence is TGTGCCAGCAGTAACGACAGGAGACTGAGCGAGCAGTACTTC.

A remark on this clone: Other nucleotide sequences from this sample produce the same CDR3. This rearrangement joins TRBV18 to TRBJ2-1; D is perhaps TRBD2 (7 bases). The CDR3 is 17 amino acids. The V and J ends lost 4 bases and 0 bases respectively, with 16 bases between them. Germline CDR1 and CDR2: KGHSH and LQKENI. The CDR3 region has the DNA TGTGCCAGCTCACTCGGGGGGCGGAGGAGCTCCTACAATGAGCAGTTCTTC. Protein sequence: CASSLGGRRSSYNEQFF.

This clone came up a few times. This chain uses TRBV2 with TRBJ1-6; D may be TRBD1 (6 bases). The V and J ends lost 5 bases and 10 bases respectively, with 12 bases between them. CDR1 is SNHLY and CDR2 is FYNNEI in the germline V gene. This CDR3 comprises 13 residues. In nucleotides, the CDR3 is TGTGCCAGCAGTTGGACAGAGGCATCACCCCTCCACTTT. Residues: CASSWTEASPLHF. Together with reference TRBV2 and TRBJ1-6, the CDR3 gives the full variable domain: EPEVTQTPSHQVTQMGQEVILRCVPISNHLYFYWYRQILGQKVEFLVSFYNNEISEKSEIFDDQFSVERPDGSNFTLKIRSTKLEDSAMYFCASSWTEASPLHFGNGTRLTVT.

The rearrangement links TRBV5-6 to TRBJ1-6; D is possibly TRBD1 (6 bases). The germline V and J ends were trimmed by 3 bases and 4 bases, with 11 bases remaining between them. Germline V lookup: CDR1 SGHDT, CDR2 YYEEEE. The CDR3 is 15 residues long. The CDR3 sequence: CASSYRTDYNSPLHF. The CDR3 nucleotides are TGTGCCAGCAGCTATCGGACAGATTATAATTCACCCCTCCACTTT.

CDR3: CASRLDGVEKLFF. The DNA for the CDR3 is TGTGCCAGCAGGCTGGACGGGGTTGAAAAACTGTTTTTT. The J gene is TRBJ1-4, the V gene TRBV2; D gene unclear. The V gene lost 6 bases and the J gene lost 7 bases, with 12 bases spanning the gap. The CDR3 contains 13 residues. In germline, CDR1 is SNHLY, CDR2 FYNNEI. Filled out from reference TRBV2 and TRBJ1-4, the complete variable domain reads EPEVTQTPSHQVTQMGQEVILRCVPISNHLYFYWYRQILGQKVEFLVSFYNNEISEKSEIFDDQFSVERPDGSNFTLKIRSTKLEDSAMYFCASRLDGVEKLFFGSGTQLSVL.

CDR3 DNA: TGCGCCAGCAGCTCAGGGGCGGCGAACACCGGGGAGCTGTTTTTT. Its translation is CASSSGAANTGELFF. This chain links TRBV5-1 with TRBJ2-2, with D tentatively TRBD1 (6 bases). Trimming removed 3 bases from V and 0 bases from J, with 9 bases in between. There are 15 residues in the CDR3. Germline CDR1 reads SGHRS; CDR2 reads YFSETQ. The variable domain in full, completed from reference TRBV5-1 and TRBJ2-2, reads KAGVTQTPRYLIKTRGQQVTLSCSPISGHRSVSWYQQTPGQGLQFLFEYFSETQRNKGNFPGRFSGRQFSNSRSEMNVSTLELGDSALYLCASSSGAANTGELFFGEGSRLTVL.

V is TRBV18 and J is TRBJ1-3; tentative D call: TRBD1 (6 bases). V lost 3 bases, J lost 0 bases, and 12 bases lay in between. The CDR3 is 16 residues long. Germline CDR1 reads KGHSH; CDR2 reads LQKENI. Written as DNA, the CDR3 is TGTGCCAGCTCACCTCGGACAGATAGCTCTGGAAACACCATATATTTT. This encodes CASSPRTDSSGNTIYF.

CDR3 sequence reads: CASSLGTGTITEAFF. In DNA form, the CDR3 reads TGCGCCAGCAGCTTGGGCACAGGGACCATTACTGAAGCTTTCTTT. V and J are TRBV5-1 and TRBJ1-1, with D tentatively TRBD1 (6 bases). This CDR3 has 15 amino acids. The germline CDR1 and CDR2 sequences are SGHRS and YFSETQ. V lost 0 bases and J lost 5, with 14 bases in between.

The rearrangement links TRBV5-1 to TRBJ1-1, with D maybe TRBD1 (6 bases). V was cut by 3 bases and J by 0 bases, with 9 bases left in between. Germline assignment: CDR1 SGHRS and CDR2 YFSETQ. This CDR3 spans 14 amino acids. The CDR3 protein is CASSWGTLNTEAFF. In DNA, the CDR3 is TGCGCCAGCAGCTGGGGGACATTGAACACTGAAGCTTTCTTT.

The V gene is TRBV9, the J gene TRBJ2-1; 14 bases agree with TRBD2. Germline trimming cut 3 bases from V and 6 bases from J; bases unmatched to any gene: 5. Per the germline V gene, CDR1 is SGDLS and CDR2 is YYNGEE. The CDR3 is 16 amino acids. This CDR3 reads CASSGRGLAGANEQFF. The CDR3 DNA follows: TGTGCCAGCAGCGGACGGGGACTAGCGGGAGCCAATGAGCAGTTCTTC.